These T cell receptor beta chains were read from a single sample in a study of T-cell reconstitution after alpha-beta-depleted transplantation in children. TCRdb called the PCR reads again in MiXCR, with one record for every CDR3 protein. The table lists hundreds of thousands of distinct CDR3 sequences, 15% to 20% of them singletons, with approximately 4.5% in the top ten. The sample in question was PBMCs, mostly from graft donor cells, obtained 360 days after TCRalphabeta/CD19-depleted stem cell transplant. Every receptor here comes from a male patient between 10 and 17 years old who had a stem cell transplant for acute lymphoblastic leukemia, so the T cells may come from the graft donor. Both conserved end residues are part of each CDR3. Fields, in order: CDR3 length, clone size, D gene, V gene, J gene, CDR3 protein, CDR3 DNA. The D gene is left open where the match is weak. Some rows have no size entry. The others give once, few or many, or a class for an expanded clone.

cdr3_length: 14; clone_size: few; d_call: TRBD1; v_call: TRBV7-3; j_call: TRBJ2-2; cdr3_aa: CASQRTGNTGELFF; cdr3_nt: TGTGCCAGCCAGCGGACAGGGAACACCGGGGAGCTGTTTTTT
cdr3_length: 16; clone_size: many; d_call: -; v_call: TRBV5-1; j_call: TRBJ2-3; cdr3_aa: CASSLGEARFTDTQYF; cdr3_nt: TGCGCCAGCAGCTTGGGGGAGGCGCGGTTCACAGATACGCAGTATTTT
cdr3_length: 13; clone_size: -; d_call: TRBD1; v_call: TRBV27; j_call: TRBJ1-1; cdr3_aa: CASSLSGQGQAFF; cdr3_nt: TGTGCCAGCAGTTTATCGGGACAGGGTCAAGCTTTCTTT
cdr3_length: 13; clone_size: -; d_call: -; v_call: TRBV12-3/TRBV12-4; j_call: TRBJ2-7; cdr3_aa: CASSPHVPYEQYF; cdr3_nt: TGTGCCAGCAGTCCCCACGTTCCCTACGAGCAGTACTTC
cdr3_length: 13; clone_size: -; d_call: -; v_call: TRBV5-1; j_call: TRBJ2-1; cdr3_aa: CASSLVPHNEQFF; cdr3_nt: TGCGCCAGCAGCTTAGTCCCCCACAATGAGCAGTTCTTC
cdr3_length: 12; clone_size: many; d_call: -; v_call: TRBV10-3; j_call: TRBJ2-7; cdr3_aa: CAISDRTYEQYF; cdr3_nt: TGTGCCATCAGTGACCGTACCTACGAGCAGTACTTC
cdr3_length: 15; clone_size: few; d_call: -; v_call: TRBV12-3/TRBV12-4; j_call: TRBJ2-3; cdr3_aa: CASSSPWGSTDTQYF; cdr3_nt: TGTGCCAGCAGTTCCCCGTGGGGTAGCACAGATACGCAGTATTTT
cdr3_length: 11; clone_size: many; d_call: -; v_call: TRBV9; j_call: TRBJ2-2; cdr3_aa: CASSVGGELFF; cdr3_nt: TGTGCCAGCAGCGTAGGTGGGGAGCTGTTTTTT
cdr3_length: 14; clone_size: few; d_call: -; v_call: TRBV29-1; j_call: TRBJ2-1; cdr3_aa: CSVGAGTSWDEQFF; cdr3_nt: TGCAGCGTTGGCGCGGGAACCTCTTGGGATGAGCAGTTCTTC
cdr3_length: 17; clone_size: -; d_call: TRBD2; v_call: TRBV7-2; j_call: TRBJ2-1; cdr3_aa: CASSSLAGGGFYNEQFF; cdr3_nt: TGTGCCAGCAGCTCCCTAGCGGGAGGGGGATTCTACAATGAGCAGTTCTTC
cdr3_length: 15; clone_size: -; d_call: -; v_call: TRBV12-3/TRBV12-4; j_call: TRBJ1-5; cdr3_aa: CASTPTVYSNQPQHF; cdr3_nt: TGTGCCAGCACCCCGACAGTATATAGCAATCAGCCCCAGCATTTT
cdr3_length: 14; clone_size: -; d_call: -; v_call: TRBV15; j_call: TRBJ1-4; cdr3_aa: CATSRDFSSEELFF; cdr3_nt: TGTGCCACCAGCAGAGATTTCAGTAGTGAAGAACTGTTTTTT
cdr3_length: 16; clone_size: few; d_call: TRBD1; v_call: TRBV5-1; j_call: TRBJ1-2; cdr3_aa: CASSHGQGPSPYGYTF; cdr3_nt: TGCGCCAGCAGCCATGGACAGGGACCATCCCCCTATGGCTACACCTTC
cdr3_length: 15; clone_size: many; d_call: -; v_call: TRBV4-1; j_call: TRBJ2-6; cdr3_aa: CASSRGSSGANVLTF; cdr3_nt: TGCGCCAGCAGCCGGGGGAGCTCTGGGGCCAACGTCCTGACTTTC
cdr3_length: 16; clone_size: -; d_call: TRBD1; v_call: TRBV2; j_call: TRBJ1-5; cdr3_aa: CASSDGTTGGYQPQHF; cdr3_nt: TGTGCCAGCAGTGACGGTACAACAGGGGGCTACCAGCCCCAGCATTTT
cdr3_length: 15; clone_size: few; d_call: -; v_call: TRBV12-3/TRBV12-4; j_call: TRBJ2-7; cdr3_aa: CASSPRRTTDYEQYF; cdr3_nt: TGTGCCAGCAGCCCCCGCAGAACAACAGACTACGAGCAGTACTTC
cdr3_length: 17; clone_size: -; d_call: TRBD2; v_call: TRBV12-3/TRBV12-4; j_call: TRBJ2-3; cdr3_aa: CASSLGTSGPAILAQYF; cdr3_nt: TGTGCCAGCAGTTTAGGGACTAGCGGGCCAGCCATACTGGCGCAGTATTTT
cdr3_length: 12; clone_size: -; d_call: -; v_call: TRBV20-1; j_call: TRBJ2-1; cdr3_aa: CSARSSAGEQFF; cdr3_nt: TGCAGTGCTAGAAGCTCGGCAGGTGAGCAGTTCTTC
cdr3_length: 14; clone_size: many; d_call: TRBD2; v_call: TRBV29-1; j_call: TRBJ2-1; cdr3_aa: CSVEASGRSYEQFF; cdr3_nt: TGCAGCGTTGAAGCTAGCGGGAGATCATATGAGCAGTTCTTC
cdr3_length: 20; clone_size: -; d_call: TRBD2; v_call: TRBV4-2; j_call: TRBJ2-7; cdr3_aa: CASSPRVSSGSHNEAYEQYF; cdr3_nt: TGTGCCAGCAGCCCCCGGGTCTCTAGCGGGTCCCACAACGAAGCCTACGAGCAGTACTTC
cdr3_length: 13; clone_size: few; d_call: -; v_call: TRBV5-1; j_call: TRBJ1-3; cdr3_aa: CASSFRDGNTIYF; cdr3_nt: TGCGCCAGCAGCTTCAGGGATGGAAACACCATATATTTT
cdr3_length: 15; clone_size: many; d_call: TRBD1; v_call: TRBV7-9; j_call: TRBJ2-1; cdr3_aa: CASSLEDRRRNEQFF; cdr3_nt: TGTGCCAGCAGCTTAGAGGACAGGAGGAGGAATGAGCAGTTCTTC
cdr3_length: 14; clone_size: many; d_call: TRBD2; v_call: TRBV12-3/TRBV12-4; j_call: TRBJ2-7; cdr3_aa: CASSLVVPGGEQYF; cdr3_nt: TGTGCCAGCAGTTTAGTAGTCCCGGGGGGGGAGCAGTACTTC
cdr3_length: 16; clone_size: -; d_call: -; v_call: TRBV10-3; j_call: TRBJ1-1; cdr3_aa: CAISDGSGRRNTEAFF; cdr3_nt: TGTGCCATCAGTGATGGGAGTGGTCGGAGGAACACTGAAGCTTTCTTT
cdr3_length: 15; clone_size: -; d_call: TRBD2; v_call: TRBV12-3/TRBV12-4; j_call: TRBJ2-1; cdr3_aa: CASSLDREGNKEQFF; cdr3_nt: TGTGCCAGCAGTTTAGACCGGGAGGGGAACAAAGAGCAGTTCTTC
cdr3_length: 13; clone_size: -; d_call: TRBD1; v_call: TRBV7-3; j_call: TRBJ2-5; cdr3_aa: CASSRDRFGTQYF; cdr3_nt: TGTGCCAGCAGCCGGGACAGGTTCGGGACCCAGTACTTC
cdr3_length: 16; clone_size: few; d_call: TRBD1; v_call: TRBV27; j_call: TRBJ1-1; cdr3_aa: CASSWGTALPGTEAFF; cdr3_nt: TGTGCCAGCAGTTGGGGGACAGCCCTTCCCGGCACTGAAGCTTTCTTT
cdr3_length: 14; clone_size: -; d_call: -; v_call: TRBV19; j_call: TRBJ2-7; cdr3_aa: CASSMTPGTYEQYF; cdr3_nt: TGTGCCAGTAGTATGACCCCTGGGACCTACGAGCAGTACTTC
cdr3_length: 14; clone_size: -; d_call: TRBD1; v_call: TRBV12-3/TRBV12-4; j_call: TRBJ1-2; cdr3_aa: CASRATGGVGGYTF; cdr3_nt: TGTGCCAGCAGAGCTACAGGGGGCGTAGGGGGCTACACCTTC
cdr3_length: 13; clone_size: -; d_call: -; v_call: TRBV11-3; j_call: TRBJ2-3; cdr3_aa: CASEGGITDTQYF; cdr3_nt: TGTGCCAGCGAAGGGGGGATCACAGATACGCAGTATTTT
cdr3_length: 21; clone_size: -; d_call: TRBD2; v_call: TRBV4-1; j_call: TRBJ2-1; cdr3_aa: CASSPLERTSGRSNSYNEQFF; cdr3_nt: TGCGCCAGCAGCCCATTGGAACGGACTAGCGGGAGGTCAAACTCCTACAATGAGCAGTTCTTC
cdr3_length: 12; clone_size: -; d_call: TRBD2; v_call: TRBV27; j_call: TRBJ2-3; cdr3_aa: CASSSPGGRQYF; cdr3_nt: TGTGCCAGCAGTTCACCCGGCGGGAGGCAGTATTTT
cdr3_length: 15; clone_size: many; d_call: TRBD2; v_call: TRBV29-1; j_call: TRBJ2-1; cdr3_aa: CSVEDVSGAYNEQFF; cdr3_nt: TGCAGCGTTGAAGACGTAAGCGGGGCCTACAATGAGCAGTTCTTC
cdr3_length: 15; clone_size: few; d_call: -; v_call: TRBV15; j_call: TRBJ2-6; cdr3_aa: CATSRGPAGANVLTF; cdr3_nt: TGTGCCACCAGCAGAGGGCCGGCTGGGGCCAACGTCCTGACTTTC
cdr3_length: 16; clone_size: many; d_call: -; v_call: TRBV5-1; j_call: TRBJ2-7; cdr3_aa: CASSLGRLGKSYEQYF; cdr3_nt: TGCGCCAGCAGCTTGGGCCGACTAGGGAAATCCTACGAGCAGTACTTC
cdr3_length: 16; clone_size: many; d_call: -; v_call: TRBV4-1; j_call: TRBJ2-7; cdr3_aa: CASSQDRRELSYEQYF; cdr3_nt: TGCGCCAGCAGCCAAGATAGGCGCGAGCTCTCCTACGAGCAGTACTTC
cdr3_length: 15; clone_size: -; d_call: TRBD2; v_call: TRBV9; j_call: TRBJ2-1; cdr3_aa: CASSVGGGPGNEQFF; cdr3_nt: TGTGCCAGCAGCGTAGGGGGAGGGCCTGGCAATGAGCAGTTCTTC
cdr3_length: 18; clone_size: -; d_call: TRBD2; v_call: TRBV12-3/TRBV12-4; j_call: TRBJ2-3; cdr3_aa: CASSSLGSGRARTDTQYF; cdr3_nt: TGTGCCAGCAGTTCCTTGGGAAGCGGGAGGGCCCGCACAGATACGCAGTATTTT
cdr3_length: 14; clone_size: -; d_call: -; v_call: TRBV3-1; j_call: TRBJ2-1; cdr3_aa: CASSSRALDNEQFF; cdr3_nt: TGTGCCAGCAGCTCAAGGGCCTTGGACAATGAGCAGTTCTTC
cdr3_length: 18; clone_size: -; d_call: TRBD2; v_call: TRBV5-1; j_call: TRBJ2-7; cdr3_aa: CASSLGLAGVSHGGEQYF; cdr3_nt: TGCGCCAGCAGCTTGGGGCTAGCGGGAGTCTCCCACGGGGGCGAGCAGTACTTC
cdr3_length: 14; clone_size: -; d_call: -; v_call: TRBV12-3/TRBV12-4; j_call: TRBJ2-1; cdr3_aa: CASINGISYNEQFF; cdr3_nt: TGTGCCAGCATTAACGGGATCTCCTACAATGAGCAGTTCTTC
cdr3_length: 16; clone_size: -; d_call: -; v_call: TRBV2; j_call: TRBJ2-3; cdr3_aa: CASSERLSQSTDTQYF; cdr3_nt: TGTGCCAGCAGTGAAAGGCTCTCGCAGAGCACAGATACGCAGTATTTT
cdr3_length: 16; clone_size: -; d_call: TRBD1; v_call: TRBV5-1; j_call: TRBJ2-3; cdr3_aa: CASSLTGTGRTDTQYF; cdr3_nt: TGCGCCAGCAGCTTGACCGGGACAGGGCGCACAGATACGCAGTATTTT
cdr3_length: 13; clone_size: -; d_call: -; v_call: TRBV29-1; j_call: TRBJ1-4; cdr3_aa: CSVDSVGNEKLFF; cdr3_nt: TGCAGCGTTGACTCCGTCGGTAATGAAAAACTGTTTTTT
cdr3_length: 14; clone_size: -; d_call: -; v_call: TRBV12-3/TRBV12-4; j_call: TRBJ1-6; cdr3_aa: CASSFRGSNSPLHF; cdr3_nt: TGTGCCAGCAGTTTCCGGGGCTCTAATTCACCCCTCCACTTT
cdr3_length: 12; clone_size: many; d_call: -; v_call: TRBV5-1; j_call: TRBJ1-2; cdr3_aa: CASSLLNYGYTF; cdr3_nt: TGCGCCAGCAGCCTACTAAACTATGGCTACACCTTC
cdr3_length: 15; clone_size: -; d_call: -; v_call: TRBV3-1; j_call: TRBJ2-7; cdr3_aa: CASSQVLGRNYEQYF; cdr3_nt: TGTGCCAGCAGCCAAGTTCTGGGTAGGAACTACGAGCAGTACTTC
cdr3_length: 14; clone_size: -; d_call: -; v_call: TRBV5-6; j_call: TRBJ2-2; cdr3_aa: CASISLRYTGELFF; cdr3_nt: TGTGCCAGCATCTCACTGCGGTACACCGGGGAGCTGTTTTTT
cdr3_length: 17; clone_size: -; d_call: TRBD2; v_call: TRBV7-9; j_call: TRBJ2-1; cdr3_aa: CASSSLDGLAGNNEQFF; cdr3_nt: TGTGCCAGCAGCTCCCTTGACGGGCTAGCGGGGAACAATGAGCAGTTCTTC
cdr3_length: 16; clone_size: few; d_call: -; v_call: TRBV5-1; j_call: TRBJ2-3; cdr3_aa: CASRLTKASNTDTQYF; cdr3_nt: TGCGCCAGCAGACTTACTAAGGCCTCCAACACAGATACGCAGTATTTT
cdr3_length: 15; clone_size: -; d_call: TRBD2; v_call: TRBV5-1; j_call: TRBJ2-3; cdr3_aa: CASSTREGRTDTQYF; cdr3_nt: TGCGCCAGCAGCACCCGGGAGGGCCGAACAGATACGCAGTATTTT
cdr3_length: 14; clone_size: -; d_call: TRBD1; v_call: TRBV20-1; j_call: TRBJ2-7; cdr3_aa: CSAPTGVRMREQYF; cdr3_nt: TGCAGTGCTCCAACAGGGGTCCGGATGAGGGAGCAGTACTTC
cdr3_length: 16; clone_size: -; d_call: -; v_call: TRBV7-9; j_call: TRBJ2-1; cdr3_aa: CASSRIGEIVSNEQFF; cdr3_nt: TGTGCCAGCAGCCGCATAGGGGAGATCGTCAGCAATGAGCAGTTCTTC